This entry features one T cell receptor beta chain sequence. As yet, its antigen is unknown. Germline assignment: CDR1 GTSNPN and CDR2 SVGIG (reference sequence). CDR3 length equals 13 residues. Preparation of TRB cDNA libraries relied on 5' RACE carrying UMI labels. Reanalyzing the 5' RACE reads, TCRdb keeps one entry per CDR3 protein, without DNA. The table for this sample gives tens of thousands of distinct CDR3 sequences. The sample is drawn from a study of CXCR3-negative and CXCR3-positive naive CD8 T cells. Overall study: A total of about 135 million TRB reads was generated, with about 1.5 +/- 0.3 million per library. Findings of the study overall: Similar TRBV-TRBJ usage was seen in naive cells (both CXCR3-negative and CXCR3-positive), but memory cells differed. It was found that naive subsets had comparable surface CD5, and TCR strength was inferred from TRB CDR3 properties.

This chain connects TRBV30 to TRBJ1-6; the D call of TRBD1 rests on TCRdb alone, since no DNA is present to check it. Sequencing used memory CD8+ T cells from blood. This clonotype was sampled from a human donor in good health. Some clones in this sample may be carry-over from other donors' samples. CDR3 loop: CACDRDENSPLHF.